These T cell receptor beta chains were read from a single sample in a study of cytomegalovirus exposure and HLA in healthy donors. Assay used: immunoSEQ multiplex PCR; TCRdb lists only in-frame clones, some missing. The sample table includes approximately 58,000 clones. The sequencing input was PBMCs. These receptors all stem from a man between 18 and 29 years old in good health and CMV-seropositive. Both conserved end residues are part of each CDR3.

v_call cdr3_aa
TRBV30 CAWDGGRGNQPQHF
TRBV28 CASSSGWARGHNEQFF
TRBV18 CASSPLTGGENYGYTF
TRBV10-3 CASGVAGVTGEQYF
TRBV21-1 CASSNSRVAGGYPYEQYF
TRBV5-1 CASSPGTGLAYEQYF
TRBV2 CASSEGGASTDTQYF
TRBV30 CAWGTVYGYTF
TRBV27 CASSFGEGTGPYNEQFF
TRBV9 CASSVGTGATDTQYF
TRBV30 CAWSLPGQGLNQPQHF
TRBV5-1 CASSFTGKENYGYTF
TRBV5-4 CASSLDFISYEQYF
TRBV28 CASSFFATGNTEAFF
TRBV30 CAWSGYGTPGSYEQYF
TRBV10-3 CAISEHPQGANEQFF
TRBV6-4 CASSIEAGTDTQYF
TRBV7-9 CASRTGVETQYF
TRBV6-4 CAGPKDRSYEQYF
TRBV11-2 CASSLAETEAFF
TRBV7-3 CASSPEMAGAGTDTQYF
TRBV5-1 CASSFTASVYEQYF
TRBV6-5 CASSYSRKGQGRAFF
TRBV2 CASRVDQVVNQPQHF
TRBV2 CASTARDSLSTDTQYF
TRBV18 CASSPPAGGNYEQYF
TRBV7-3 CASSTLAGVGNNEQFF
TRBV7-2 CASGSDRRSYNEQFF
TRBV7-9 CASSRTSGSSYNEQFF
TRBV7-7 CASSLGTSGMGEQYF
TRBV25-1 CASSGRTDEKLFF
TRBV11-3 CASRPRGAPTEAFF
TRBV7-2 CASSLRYEQYF
TRBV5-1 CASSPTDREEGYTF
TRBV6-5 CASSYTSGSAYEQYF
TRBV6-1 CASSEEEGGPYEQYF
TRBV7-2 CASSFSGPSYNEQFF
TRBV5-4 CASSLASGGSPAAFF
TRBV29-1 CTGQGTSADTQYF
TRBV6-1 CASSLAGGGEQYF
TRBV13 CASSLFNRASPYGYTF
TRBV10-1 CASTRQNTDTQYF